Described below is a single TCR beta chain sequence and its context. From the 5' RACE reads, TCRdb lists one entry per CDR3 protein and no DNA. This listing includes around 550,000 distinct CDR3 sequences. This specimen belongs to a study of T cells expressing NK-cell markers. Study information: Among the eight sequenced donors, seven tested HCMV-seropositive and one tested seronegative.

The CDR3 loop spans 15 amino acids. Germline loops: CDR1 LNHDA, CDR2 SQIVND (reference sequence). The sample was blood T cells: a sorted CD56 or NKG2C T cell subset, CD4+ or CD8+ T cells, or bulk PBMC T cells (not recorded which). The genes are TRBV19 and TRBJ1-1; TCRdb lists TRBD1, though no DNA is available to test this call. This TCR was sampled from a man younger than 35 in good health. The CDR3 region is CASSSPGEVNTEAFF.